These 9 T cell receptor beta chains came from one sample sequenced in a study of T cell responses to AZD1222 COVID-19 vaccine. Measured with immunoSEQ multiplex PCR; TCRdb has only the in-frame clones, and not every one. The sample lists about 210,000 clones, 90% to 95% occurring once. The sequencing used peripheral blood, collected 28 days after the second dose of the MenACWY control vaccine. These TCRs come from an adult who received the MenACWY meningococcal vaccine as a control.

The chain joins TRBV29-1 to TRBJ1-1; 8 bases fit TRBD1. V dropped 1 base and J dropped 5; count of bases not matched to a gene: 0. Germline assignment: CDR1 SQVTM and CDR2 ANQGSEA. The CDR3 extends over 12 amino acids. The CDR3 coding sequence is TGCAGCGTTGAAGGGACAGGGACTGAAGCTTTCTTT. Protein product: CSVEGTGTEAFF.

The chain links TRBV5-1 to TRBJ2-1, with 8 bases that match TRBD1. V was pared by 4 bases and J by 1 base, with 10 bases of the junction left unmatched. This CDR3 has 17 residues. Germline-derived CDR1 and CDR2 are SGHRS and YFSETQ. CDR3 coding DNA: TGCGCCAGCAGCCAAATTCGGACAGGGTTGTCCTACAATGAGCAGTTCTTC. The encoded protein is CASSQIRTGLSYNEQFF.

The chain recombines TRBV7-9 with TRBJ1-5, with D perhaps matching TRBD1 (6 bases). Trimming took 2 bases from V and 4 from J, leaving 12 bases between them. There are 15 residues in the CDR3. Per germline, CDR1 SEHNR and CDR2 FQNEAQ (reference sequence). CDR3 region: CASSLNRVGNQPQHF. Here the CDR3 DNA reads TGTGCCAGCAGCTTAAACAGGGTTGGAAATCAGCCCCAGCATTTT. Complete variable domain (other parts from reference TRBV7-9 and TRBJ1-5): DTGVSQNPRHKITKRGQNVTFRCDPISEHNRLYWYRQTLGQGPEFLTYFQNEAQLEKSRLLSDRFSAERPKGSFSTLEIQRTEQGDSAMYLCASSLNRVGNQPQHFGDGTRLSIL.

CDR3 coding DNA: TGTGCCAGCAGCATCACGGGGGCCAGCACAGATACGCAGTATTTT. It encodes CASSITGASTDTQYF. The chain has TRBV7-3 and TRBJ2-3, with D perhaps TRBD1 or TRBD2 (6 bases each). This CDR3 contains 15 residues. The germline V gene has CDR1 SGHTA and CDR2 FQGTGA. The ends were cut back, 5 bases at V and 0 bases at J, with 12 bases in the middle.

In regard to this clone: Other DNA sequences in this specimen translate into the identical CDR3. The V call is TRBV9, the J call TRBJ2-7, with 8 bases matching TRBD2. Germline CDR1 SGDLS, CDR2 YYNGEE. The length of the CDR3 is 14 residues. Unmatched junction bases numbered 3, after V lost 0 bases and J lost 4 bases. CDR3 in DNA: TGTGCCAGCAGCGTAGGCGGGGGGCAATACGAGCAGTACTTC. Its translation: CASSVGGGQYEQYF.

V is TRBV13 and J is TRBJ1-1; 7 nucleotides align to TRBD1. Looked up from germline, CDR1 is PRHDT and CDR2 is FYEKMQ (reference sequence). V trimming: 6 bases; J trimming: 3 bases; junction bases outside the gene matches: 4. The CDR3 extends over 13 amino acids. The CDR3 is CASSPDRDTEAFF. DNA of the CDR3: TGTGCCAGCAGTCCCGACAGGGACACTGAAGCTTTCTTT.

CDR3 in DNA: TGTGCCAGCAGCTTAGCCACAGGGCGACAAGAGACCCAGTACTTC. Amino acid sequence: CASSLATGRQETQYF. The chain employs TRBV7-9 and TRBJ2-5; possibly TRBD1 for D (6 bases). CDR3 length: 15 amino acids. Germline V gene sequence: CDR1 SEHNR, CDR2 FQNEAQ (reference sequence). V lost 0 bases to trimming and J lost 2 bases, with 10 bases between them.

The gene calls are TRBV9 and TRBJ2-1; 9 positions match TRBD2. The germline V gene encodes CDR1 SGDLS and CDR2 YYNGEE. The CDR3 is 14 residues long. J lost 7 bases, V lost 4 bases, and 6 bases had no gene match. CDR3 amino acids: CASSPRLADNEQFF. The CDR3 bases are TGTGCCAGCAGCCCGCGACTAGCGGATAATGAGCAGTTCTTC.

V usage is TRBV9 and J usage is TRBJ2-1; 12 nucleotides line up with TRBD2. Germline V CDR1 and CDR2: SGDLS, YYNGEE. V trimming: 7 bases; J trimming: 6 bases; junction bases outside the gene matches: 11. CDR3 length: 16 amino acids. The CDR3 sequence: CASEVTGLAGLNEQFF. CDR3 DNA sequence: TGTGCCAGCGAGGTAACCGGACTAGCGGGACTCAATGAGCAGTTCTTC.